This T cell receptor beta chain stems from a study of blood T cell repertoires in COVID-19. Generated by immunoSEQ multiplex PCR, the TCRdb table keeps only in-frame clones and is missing some. The sample records 140,000 to 150,000 clones, about 88% being singletons. Per germline, CDR1 LNHDA and CDR2 SQIVND (reference sequence). This CDR3 spans 14 amino acids. The V segment lost 3 bases and the J segment 5 bases; nucleotides outside the gene matches: 1. This sequence joins TRBV19 and TRBJ1-4, with 9 nucleotides matching TRBD1. The sequenced material came from peripheral blood. The sequence was collected from a human donor with COVID-19, enrolled during active disease. The donor label of this sample is uncertain. The CDR3 nucleotides read TGTGCCAGTAGTATCGGACAGGGGAATGAAAAACTGTTTTTT. Protein product: CASSIGQGNEKLFF.